These T cell receptor beta chains were read from a single sample in a study of OX40 agonist ivuxolimab in advanced cancers. The table came from immunoSEQ multiplex PCR; TCRdb's copy has only in-frame clones and leaves some out. This sample yields about 40,000 clones, of which roughly 89% are seen a single time; 0.45% to 0.7% belongs to the top ten. The input for sequencing was CD4+ or CD8+ T cells sorted from blood, taken in a trial of the OX40 agonist ivuxolimab. The receptors shown here come from an adult with an advanced solid tumor such as melanoma, head and neck, liver or kidney cancer. Each CDR3 is given with its conserved first and last residue. D genes are given only for firm matches. Expanded clones are given a class, and other clones once, few, many or no size at all.

CASSPKTDQLYQPQHF,TGTGCCAGCAGCCCAAAGACAGACCAACTTTATCAGCCCCAGCATTTT,TRBJ1-5,TRBV7-9,.,.
CASSSPSYSNQPQHF,TGTGCCAGTTCTTCCCCCAGCTATAGCAATCAGCCCCAGCATTTT,TRBJ1-5,TRBV19,.,.
CASSPGLAGNTDTQYF,TGCGCCAGCAGCCCGGGACTAGCGGGGAACACAGATACGCAGTATTTT,TRBJ2-3,TRBV4-1,.,TRBD2
CASSRTGYVGNTIYF,TGTGCCAGCAGCCGGACAGGTTATGTCGGAAACACCATATATTTT,TRBJ1-3,TRBV7-2,.,TRBD1
CASSLVLCTYQETQYF,TGTGCCAGCAGCTTAGTGTTGTGTACGTACCAAGAGACCCAGTACTTC,TRBJ2-5,TRBV7-4,.,.
CASSLSGSGETQYF,TGTGCCAGCAGCTTATCGGGCAGTGGTGAGACCCAGTACTTC,TRBJ2-5,TRBV11-2,.,.
CASRKRTDGDYGYTF,TGTGCCAGCAGGAAAAGGACAGACGGGGACTATGGCTACACCTTC,TRBJ1-2,TRBV5-6,.,.
CASSPARTSGPYNEQFF,TGCGCCAGCAGCCCCGCCCGGACTAGCGGTCCCTACAATGAGCAGTTCTTC,TRBJ2-1,TRBV5-1,.,TRBD2
CTSSLLVGDYEQYF,TGCACCAGCAGCTTACTAGTGGGGGACTACGAGCAGTACTTC,TRBJ2-7,TRBV1,.,.
CASSPTTDTQYF,TGTGCCAGCTCACCGACCACAGATACGCAGTATTTT,TRBJ2-3,TRBV18,.,.
CASSLEVSTEAFF,TGCGCCAGCAGCTTGGAAGTTAGTACTGAAGCTTTCTTT,TRBJ1-1,TRBV5-1,.,.
CASSETRYEQYF,TGTGCCAGCAGTGAAACCAGGTACGAGCAGTACTTC,TRBJ2-7,TRBV6-1,.,.
CASSLGAGLQEQYF,TGTGCCAGCAGCCTGGGGGCGGGCCTACAAGAGCAGTACTTC,TRBJ2-7,TRBV5-4,.,.
CASSSVSGRGYTF,TGTGCCAGCAGCTCTGTTTCAGGAAGGGGCTACACCTTC,TRBJ1-2,TRBV11-2,few,.
CASSPPWNEQFF,TGTGCCAGCAGCCCCCCGTGGAATGAGCAGTTCTTC,TRBJ2-1,TRBV7-9,.,.
CASFDRGLGETQYF,TGTGCCAGCTTTGACAGGGGGCTAGGAGAGACCCAGTACTTC,TRBJ2-5,TRBV5-4,.,TRBD1
CASSEGTNTGELFF,TGTGCCAGCAGTGAGGGGACGAACACCGGGGAGCTGTTTTTT,TRBJ2-2,TRBV25-1,.,.
CASSWRLNQPQHF,TGTGCCAGCAGTTGGAGGCTCAATCAGCCCCAGCATTTT,TRBJ1-5,TRBV2,.,.
CASSLETPQTHEQYF,TGCGCCAGCAGCTTGGAGACGCCTCAGACCCACGAGCAGTACTTC,TRBJ2-7,TRBV5-1,.,.
CASTGQGGGNQPQHF,TGTGCCAGCACCGGACAGGGAGGAGGAAATCAGCCCCAGCATTTT,TRBJ1-5,TRBV6-1,.,TRBD1
CASSSSPRGEYEQYF,TGTGCCAGCAGCTCCTCCCCCAGGGGCGAGTACGAGCAGTACTTC,TRBJ2-7,TRBV7-2,.,.
CASTTRGGYNEQFF,TGTGCCAGCACCACTAGGGGTGGATACAATGAGCAGTTCTTC,TRBJ2-1,TRBV11-2,.,.
CSVDPGPWENTEAFF,TGCAGCGTTGACCCCGGGCCCTGGGAGAACACTGAAGCTTTCTTT,TRBJ1-1,TRBV29-1,.,.
CAHVRRGGDQETQYF,TGTGCCCACGTGAGGAGGGGGGGGGACCAAGAGACCCAGTACTTC,TRBJ2-5,TRBV2,.,.
CASSLGGAKRETQYF,TGTGCCAGCAGCCTTGGGGGGGCCAAACGTGAGACCCAGTACTTC,TRBJ2-5,TRBV7-2,.,.
CASSQGRLVGGPTDTQYF,TGCGCCAGCAGCCAGGGGAGACTAGTGGGGGGGCCAACAGATACGCAGTATTTT,TRBJ2-3,TRBV4-1,.,.
CASRNGAERRETQYF,TGTGCCAGCAGGAACGGGGCGGAGCGGCGAGAGACCCAGTACTTC,TRBJ2-5,TRBV6-5,.,.
CASSLAGGLDEQYF,TGTGCCAGCAGCTTGGCCGGGGGGCTCGACGAGCAGTACTTC,TRBJ2-7,TRBV5-4,once,.
CAISEAGTLYEQYF,TGTGCCATCAGTGAGGCTGGGACACTCTACGAGCAGTACTTC,TRBJ2-7,TRBV10-3,.,.
CASSVGKGYGYTF,TGTGCCAGCAGCGTGGGCAAGGGTTATGGCTACACCTTC,TRBJ1-2,TRBV9,.,.
CASKRTGTRYEQYF,TGTGCCAGCAAACGCACCGGGACCCGCTACGAGCAGTACTTC,TRBJ2-7,TRBV6-1,.,.
CSARVPDTQYF,TGCAGTGCTAGAGTCCCAGATACGCAGTATTTT,TRBJ2-3,TRBV20-1,.,.
CASSLDRGRDGYTF,TGTGCCAGCAGCCTTGACAGGGGCAGGGACGGCTACACCTTC,TRBJ1-2,TRBV2,.,TRBD1
CASSQDYNSPLHF,TGTGCCAGCAGCCAAGACTATAATTCACCCCTCCACTTT,TRBJ1-6,TRBV4-2,.,.
CASSPTGTDYNEQFF,TGCGCCAGCAGCCCAACCGGGACAGATTACAATGAGCAGTTCTTC,TRBJ2-1,TRBV5-1,.,TRBD1
CASSYNPNANTGELFF,TGTGCCAGCAGTTATAACCCCAACGCGAACACCGGGGAGCTGTTTTTT,TRBJ2-2,TRBV6-5,.,.
CASSTRTADTQYF,TGTGCCAGCAGCACCAGGACCGCCGATACGCAGTATTTT,TRBJ2-3,TRBV5-4,.,.
CASSPPESRGAFF,TGTGCCAGCTCACCACCGGAGTCCCGGGGGGCTTTCTTT,TRBJ1-1,TRBV18,.,.
CASSRDGNIQYF,TGTGCCAGCAGCCGGGACGGAAACATTCAGTACTTC,TRBJ2-4,TRBV7-9,.,.
CASSQGDAGTGELFF,TGCGCCAGCAGCCAAGGGGACGCGGGCACCGGGGAGCTGTTTTTT,TRBJ2-2,TRBV4-3,few,.
CASSTMRGGTTEAFF,TGTGCCAGCAGCACGATGCGGGGGGGTACTACTGAAGCTTTCTTT,TRBJ1-1,TRBV9,.,.
CASSGGAGGPLNNEQFF,TGCGCCAGCAGCGGAGGAGCGGGGGGCCCCCTTAACAATGAGCAGTTCTTC,TRBJ2-1,TRBV5-1,.,TRBD2
CASSLEVVGSTDTQYF,TGTGCCAGCAGCTTGGAGGTAGTGGGGAGCACAGATACGCAGTATTTT,TRBJ2-3,TRBV5-8,.,.
CASSKEETQYF,TGTGCCAGCAGCAAAGAGGAGACCCAGTACTTC,TRBJ2-5,TRBV21-1,.,.
CASSESVGAKLLEQFF,TGCGCCAGCAGTGAGTCGGTGGGGGCCAAGCTTCTTGAGCAGTTCTTC,TRBJ2-1,TRBV10-1,.,.
CASSRSSRADGYTF,TGTGCCAGCAGTCGATCTTCTCGGGCGGATGGCTACACCTTC,TRBJ1-2,TRBV2,.,.